This T cell receptor (beta chain) was recovered during a study of blood T cell repertoires in COVID-19. Study-wide context: Samples came from the United States, Italy and Spain, spanning acute and convalescent COVID-19. In each case, the material was cDNA or gDNA derived from T cells, B-cell-depleted T cells, or PBMCs.

Per the germline V gene, CDR1 is SEHNR and CDR2 is FQNEAQ (reference sequence). V lost 5 bases, J lost 7 bases, and 14 bases stayed unmatched. The length of the CDR3 is 15 residues. Original handling: For nucleated cells, counts were estimated from reference gene primer amplification. Profiling relied on immunoSEQ multiplex PCR, and the TCRdb table lists in-frame clones only, not all of them. That table gives V, J and clone size, and the DNA gave D and trimming. The sample carries around 140,000 clones, 80% to 90% recorded once. This TCR was recovered from a woman aged 55-70 years with acute or convalescent COVID-19. The rearrangement joins TRBV7-9 to TRBJ2-7; 7 nucleotides align to TRBD1. Material for sequencing was peripheral blood. The CDR3 spells CASSDTGVPKVEQYF. The CDR3 DNA is TGTGCCAGCAGCGATACAGGGGTTCCCAAAGTAGAGCAGTACTTC. Based on the CDR3 plus reference TRBV7-9 and TRBJ2-7, the full variable domain is DTGVSQNPRHKITKRGQNVTFRCDPISEHNRLYWYRQTLGQGPEFLTYFQNEAQLEKSRLLSDRFSAERPKGSFSTLEIQRTEQGDSAMYLCASSDTGVPKVEQYFGPGTRLTVT.